The next 24 T cell receptor beta chains were all read from a single sample in a study of Ad26.COV2.S vaccination and SARS-CoV-2 variants. Using immunoSEQ multiplex PCR, the repertoire was profiled, and TCRdb retains in-frame clones only, with some absent. The data show some 390,000 clones, around 85% seen once. Treatment: roughly 19 received Ad26.COV2.S at low or high dose, single or two shots; a few received placebo; per-sample allocation not given. Sampling happened 63 days after the first vaccine or placebo injection. The specimen was peripheral blood, collected in a trial of Ad26.COV2.S vaccine versus placebo. Receptors were obtained from a person between 18 and 65 years old who received the Ad26.COV2.S COVID-19 vaccine or a placebo.

The V and J genes are TRBV11-2 and TRBJ2-1, with 14 bases aligning to TRBD2. The CDR3 has 16 residues. Germline CDR1 SGHAT, CDR2 FQNNGV. V lost 4 bases to trimming and J lost 3 bases; unmatched junction nucleotides: 2. CDR3 sequence reads: CASSWGLAGVYNEQFF. As DNA, the CDR3 is TGTGCCAGCAGCTGGGGACTAGCGGGGGTCTACAATGAGCAGTTCTTC.

This chain joins TRBV11-2 and TRBJ1-3; possibly TRBD1 for D (5 bases). The CDR3 consists of 13 residues. The germline CDR1 and CDR2 sequences are SGHAT and FQNNGV. Trimming took off 3 bases at V and 4 bases at J, with 7 bases between the two ends. The CDR3 spells CASSLGDGNTIYF. The DNA of the CDR3 is TGTGCCAGCAGCTTGGGGGACGGAAACACCATATATTTT.

The chain recombines TRBV30 with TRBJ1-3, with D maybe TRBD1 (5 bases). Per the germline V gene, CDR1 is GTSNPN and CDR2 is SVGIG (reference sequence). This CDR3 has 14 amino acids. Trimming took 4 bases from V and 8 from J, leaving 18 bases between them. CDR3 nucleotide sequence: TGTGCCTGGATAGCTTGGGGCCCCCCAGACACCATATATTTT. Amino acids: CAWIAWGPPDTIYF.

The chain joins TRBV4-1 to TRBJ1-4, with D hard to call. V shed 5 bases and J shed 3 bases, with 10 bases lying between them. The CDR3 runs 14 residues. CDR1 is MGHRA, CDR2 YSYEKL, per germline. CDR3 coding DNA: TGCGCCAGCAGCTTGTTGGCCTCTAATGAAAAACTGTTTTTT. This sequence encodes CASSLLASNEKLFF.

The CDR3, as DNA: TGTGCCAGCAGCCAAGAACGGGGACAGGGAAAATCACCCCTCCACTTT. The encoded protein is CASSQERGQGKSPLHF. The chain couples TRBV3-1 (or the pseudogene TRBV3-2) to TRBJ1-6; 9 nucleotides align to TRBD1. V gave up 0 bases and J gave up 10 bases; unmatched junction bases: 7. The CDR3 length is 16 residues. Germline loops: CDR1 LGHDT, CDR2 YNNKEL (reference sequence).

This chain joins TRBV4-1 and TRBJ2-4; D may be TRBD1 (6 bases). The CDR3 extends over 16 amino acids. V was clipped by 1 base and J by 0 bases, with 10 bases between them. The germline V gene encodes CDR1 MGHRA and CDR2 YSYEKL. The CDR3 region has the DNA TGCGCCAGCAGCCAAGTGGCAGGGGCAGCCAAAAACATTCAGTACTTC. Translated, it gives CASSQVAGAAKNIQYF.

The V and J genes are TRBV29-1 and TRBJ2-1; the D gene is possibly TRBD2 (7 bases). Looked up from germline, CDR1 is SQVTM and CDR2 is ANQGSEA. Trimming stripped 7 bases from V and 2 bases from J, with 15 bases between. CDR3 length: 14 amino acids. The CDR3 region is CSAAGGTTYNEQFF. Here the CDR3 DNA reads TGCAGCGCAGCCGGGGGGACAACCTACAATGAGCAGTTCTTC.

Regarding this clone: At the DNA level, this CDR3 is encoded by other sequences in the same sample as well. V usage is TRBV30 and J usage is TRBJ1-5; D gene uncertain. The germline V gene encodes CDR1 GTSNPN and CDR2 SVGIG (reference sequence). Trimming took off 2 bases at V and 7 bases at J, with 12 bases between the two ends. The CDR3 totals 13 residues. In DNA form, the CDR3 reads TGTGCCTGGAGTTGGGCGGGGAACCAGCCCCAGCATTTT. Encoded protein: CAWSWAGNQPQHF.

The chain carries TRBV6-4 and TRBJ1-5; 8 nucleotides line up with TRBD1. CDR1 and CDR2 (germline): MRHNA, SNTAGT. The V and J ends lost 3 bases and 7 bases, in that order; junction bases with no gene match: 5. The CDR3 runs 14 residues. The CDR3 sequence is CASSEQGGRQPQHF. The CDR3 nucleotides read TGTGCCAGCAGTGAACAGGGGGGACGACAGCCCCAGCATTTT.

The chain recombines TRBV11-3 with TRBJ2-3; 11 nucleotides align to TRBD1. The trim removed 1 base at V and 6 bases at J, leaving 12 bases unmatched. This CDR3 contains 18 residues. Germline lookup yields CDR1 SGHNT and CDR2 YENEEA. CDR3 coding DNA: TGTGCCAGCAGCTTAGGCCGACGGACAGGGGGCGTACGCGATACGCAGTATTTT. Its protein is CASSLGRRTGGVRDTQYF.

The CDR3 nucleotides read TGTGCCAGCAGCTTCACCAGGGGGACTGAAGCTTTCTTT. As protein: CASSFTRGTEAFF. The chain is built from TRBV5-5 and TRBJ1-1; TRBD1 matches 7 bases. V dropped 2 bases and J dropped 5; count of bases not matched to a gene: 3. CDR3 length equals 13 residues. CDR1 is SGHKS and CDR2 is YYEKEE in the germline V gene (reference sequence).

The chain links TRBV30 to TRBJ1-1; a weak D match, TRBD1 (5 bases). V gave up 4 bases and J gave up 3 bases, with 12 bases separating them. CDR3 length: 13 amino acids. CDR1 and CDR2 (germline): GTSNPN, SVGIG (reference sequence). The CDR3 region has the DNA TGTGCCTGGATGGATCGCAGGGACACTGAAGCTTTCTTT. Its translation: CAWMDRRDTEAFF.

The chain combines TRBV5-4 with TRBJ1-2, with TRBD1 matching over 9 bases. V dropped 6 bases and J dropped 4; count of bases not matched to a gene: 7. Per the germline V gene, CDR1 is SGHNT and CDR2 is YYREEE (reference sequence). The CDR3 loop spans 14 amino acids. The CDR3 DNA sequence: TGTGCCAGCACCAGCGGGACAGGGCTCTATGGCTACACCTTC. Translation gives CASTSGTGLYGYTF. The entire variable domain, with the rest obtained from reference TRBV5-4 and TRBJ1-2, is as follows: ETGVTQSPTHLIKTRGQQVTLRCSSQSGHNTVSWYQQALGQGPQFIFQYYREEENGRGNFPPRFSGLQFPNYSSELNVNALELDDSALYLCASTSGTGLYGYTFGSGTRLTVV.

V usage is TRBV25-1 and J usage is TRBJ1-2, with D hard to call. CDR3 length: 15 residues. V lost 5 bases to trimming and J lost 4 bases, with 17 bases between them. Germline loops: CDR1 MGHDK, CDR2 SYGVNS. CDR3 coding DNA: TGTGCCAGCAGTCCCGTGGGTGCCAGCAGCTATGGCTACACCTTC. Its protein is CASSPVGASSYGYTF.

This sequence joins TRBV4-2 and TRBJ2-7, with TRBD2 matching over 11 bases. Germline CDR1 is LGHNA and CDR2 is YNFKEQ. The CDR3 is made up of 15 amino acids. V lost 0 bases and J lost 7; bases outside the gene matches: 5. The DNA for the CDR3 is TGTGCCAGCAGCCAAGATTCACTAGCGGGGGATGAGCAGTACTTC. Protein: CASSQDSLAGDEQYF.

This chain uses TRBV4-1 with TRBJ1-1, with D hard to call. The CDR3 is 15 amino acids. V was pared by 1 base and J by 10 bases, with 19 bases between. Germline CDR1 is MGHRA and CDR2 is YSYEKL. The CDR3 reads CASSQGINAEPAAFF. CDR3 nucleotides: TGCGCCAGCAGCCAAGGGATTAATGCCGAACCCGCAGCTTTCTTT.

The sample holds a few counts of this clone. The chain is built from TRBV4-1 and TRBJ1-4; D is possibly TRBD1 (6 bases). Trimming pared 4 bases from V and 5 bases from J, leaving 17 bases between. Germline V gives CDR1 MGHRA, CDR2 YSYEKL. There are 16 residues in the CDR3. The CDR3 nucleotides are TGCGCCAGCAGCCGGGGGGCCGCCTTTCAAAATGAAAAACTGTTTTTT. As protein: CASSRGAAFQNEKLFF.

This chain links TRBV7-2 with TRBJ1-1; 7 bases fit TRBD1. Trimming removed 3 bases from V and 1 base from J; junction bases left unmatched: 2. The CDR3 runs to 14 residues. Germline CDR1 SGHTA, CDR2 FQGNSA. CDR3 DNA: TGTGCCAGCAGCTTTAACAGGGGGAACACTGAAGCTTTCTTT. It is translated as CASSFNRGNTEAFF. Filled out from reference TRBV7-2 and TRBJ1-1, the complete variable domain reads GAGVSQSPSNKVTEKGKDVELRCDPISGHTALYWYRQSLGQGLEFLIYFQGNSAPDKSGLPSDRFSAERTGGSVSTLTIQRTQQEDSAVYLCASSFNRGNTEAFFGQGTRLTVV.

Concerning this clone itself: Germline and junction disagree at one end, which may indicate a read error. CDR3 DNA: TGTGCCAGCAGCGAAGGGACAGGGGGCTACACCTTC. Protein sequence: CASSEGTGGYTF. The chain joins TRBV2 to TRBJ1-2; TRBD1 matches at 9 bases. The CDR3 is 12 residues long. Germline-derived CDR1 and CDR2 are SNHLY and FYNNEI.

The rearrangement joins TRBV4-1 to TRBJ2-6; possible D gene TRBD2, 7 bases. The CDR3 has 16 residues. Looked up from germline, CDR1 is MGHRA and CDR2 is YSYEKL. V gave up 1 base and J gave up 4 bases, with 11 bases separating them. The CDR3 spells CASSQVAGAGANVLTF. The CDR3 nucleotides are TGCGCCAGCAGCCAAGTTGCGGGGGCCGGGGCCAACGTCCTGACTTTC.

The chain uses TRBV5-4 and TRBJ2-3; D not certain. This CDR3 is 13 amino acids long. The V gene's germline CDR1 is SGHNT and CDR2 YYREEE (reference sequence). V gave up 1 base and J gave up 6 bases, with 9 bases separating them. CDR3 nucleotides: TGTGCCAGCAGCTTGTTGGGATGGGATACGCAGTATTTT. This codes for CASSLLGWDTQYF. The whole variable domain, remainder taken from reference TRBV5-4 and TRBJ2-3, is ETGVTQSPTHLIKTRGQQVTLRCSSQSGHNTVSWYQQALGQGPQFIFQYYREEENGRGNFPPRFSGLQFPNYSSELNVNALELDDSALYLCASSLLGWDTQYFGPGTRLTVL.

V and J are TRBV6-5 and TRBJ1-1; tentatively, D is TRBD1 (5 bases). Germline V gene data show CDR1 as MNHEY and CDR2 as SVGAGI. V was clipped by 6 bases and J by 2 bases, with 16 bases between them. The CDR3 loop spans 15 amino acids. The CDR3 spells CASRPSGELNTEAFF. Written as DNA, the CDR3 is TGTGCCAGCAGGCCCTCGGGGGAACTAAACACTGAAGCTTTCTTT.

This chain uses TRBV5-1 with TRBJ1-1, with a tentative D call TRBD1 (6 bases). Trimming stripped 2 bases from V and 4 bases from J, with 12 bases between. This CDR3 spans 14 amino acids. Germline CDR1 reads SGHRS; CDR2 reads YFSETQ. CDR3 nucleotide sequence: TGCGCCAGCAGCTTCAGGGGTTCAGGCACTGAAGCTTTCTTT. This gives the protein CASSFRGSGTEAFF.

The chain couples TRBV10-3 to TRBJ1-1, with a possible D match to TRBD1 (6 bases). V lost 8 bases and J lost 3, with 19 bases in between. CDR3 length: 15 residues. Germline V gene sequence: CDR1 ENHRY, CDR2 SYGVKD. Written as DNA, the CDR3 is TGTGCCATCCGCGGGGATTACAGGGAGGACACTGAAGCTTTCTTT. It is translated as CAIRGDYREDTEAFF.